This TCR beta chain was sequenced in a study of CD8 T cells in ankylosing spondylitis listed by TCRdb under 2017. Background on the whole study: T cell receptor beta repertoires were profiled in healthy donors and ankylosing spondylitis patients so that disease-linked TCR variants could be found. In total, the full study cohort was made up of roughly 100 healthy donors and 20 to 25 ankylosing spondylitis patients. Peripheral blood samples were taken, and synovial fluid was additionally collected from ankylosing spondylitis patients.

This clonotype was seen a few times. What this receptor recognizes is not known. Nothing much larger sits one base from this clone, and base qualities are not available. TCRdb lists the instrument as Illumina HiSeq 2500. Quantitative 5'-RACE with molecular barcodes was used to prepare TCR beta libraries. Concerning the study's data processing: To identify disease-linked TCR variants, a new computational method was used, one built on a probabilistic model of VDJ rearrangement. TCRdb reworked the public reads: Q25 trimming with fastp, MiXCR clone assembly, productive beta chains retained. Rows with one shared CDR3 protein collapse into an entry with the most common genes and DNA. None of the V and J calls come from the authors' own analysis; TCRdb made them. This sample comprises around 300,000 distinct CDR3 sequences, around a tenth of them detected only once. The top ten hold around 8.4% of the sample.

The germline V gene specifies MDHEN as CDR1 and SYDVKM as CDR2. The CDR3, cysteine through phenylalanine, is 11 amino acids long. The only DNA kept is the CDR3, 33 bases in frame from the first base. V drops 5 bases and J drops 9 bases, leaving 10 bases in between. General study outcomes and caveats: Some motif variants had previously been reported in the synovial fluid and blood of reactive arthritis patients, which suggests shared mechanisms of disease initiation. A CD8+ phenotype was shown by the disease-linked clones, which were found at relatively low frequencies in peripheral blood. The disease-linked clones were reported as significantly enriched in matched synovial fluid samples from ankylosing spondylitis patients. A TCR beta motif of roughly 8 highly homologous amino acid variants appeared characteristic of blood from ankylosing spondylitis patients.

The chain is encoded by TRBV28 joined to TRBJ1-1, with no confident D gene call. Sequencing was carried out using blood, either unsorted or a sorted T cell fraction (not recorded which). This TCR came from a female donor with ankylosing spondylitis or in good health (not recorded which). The DNA is as follows: TGTGCCAGCAGTCTCGAGAGCAAAGCTTTCTTT. Translation gives CASSLESKAFF. With the rest looked up from the reference TRBV28 and TRBJ1-1 genes rather than sequenced, the full variable domain is DVKVTQSSRYLVKRTGEKVFLECVQDMDHENMFWYRQDPGLGLRLIYFSYDVKMKEKGDIPEGYSVSREKKERFSLILESASTNQTSMYLCASSLESKAFFGQGTRLTVV.